The present TCR beta chain was sequenced within a study of CD8 T cells in ankylosing spondylitis. This CDR3 is 14 amino acids long. V dropped 5 bases and J dropped 3 bases, with 11 bases sitting between them. The germline V gene has CDR1 MNHEY and CDR2 SMNVEV (reference sequence). This clonotype appeared many times. A single record per CDR3 protein comes from TCRdb applying MiXCR to the 5' RACE reads. The sample contains roughly 180,000 distinct CDR3 sequences, about 13% of which appear only once. The TCR was taken from a male donor with ankylosing spondylitis or in good health (not recorded which). The sequenced sample was blood, either unsorted or a sorted T cell fraction (not recorded which). V gene TRBV27 combines with J gene TRBJ2-1, with D tentatively TRBD2 (6 bases). CDR3 residues: CASSPGTYYNEQFF. CDR3 coding DNA: TGTGCCAGCAGTCCAGGGACTTACTACAATGAGCAGTTCTTC.